Presented here are 20 T cell receptor beta chains from one specimen sequenced in a study of blood T cells in healthy people across ages. A second PCR of roughly 6 to 12 cycles used a sample-barcoded 5' primer and a J-beta primer mix. TCRdb redid the calling of the 5' RACE reads with MiXCR, one entry per CDR3 protein. The sample includes 1 million or so distinct CDR3 sequences, less than 50% seen only once; the top ten take approximately 20%. The specimen was blood. These receptors came from a woman aged 55-70 years in good health.

V is TRBV20-1 and J is TRBJ1-2; D unresolved. The CDR3 runs 14 residues. Deletions cut 1 base from V and 1 base from J, with 10 bases between. Per the germline V gene, CDR1 is DFQATT and CDR2 is SNEGSKA (reference sequence). The CDR3 reads CSARAGRNNYGYTF. The CDR3 DNA sequence: TGCAGTGCTAGAGCTGGACGGAATAACTATGGCTACACCTTC.

This clonotype was seen a handful of times. The chain joins TRBV9 to TRBJ2-1, with D possibly matching TRBD1 (5 bases). Trimming stripped 4 bases from V and 0 bases from J, with 8 bases between. The CDR3 spans 14 residues. Germline assignment: CDR1 SGDLS and CDR2 YYNGEE. This CDR3 is CASSTGLSYNEQFF. In DNA, the CDR3 is TGTGCCAGCAGCACAGGCCTCTCCTACAATGAGCAGTTCTTC.

This chain uses TRBV7-9 with TRBJ2-5; 8 nucleotides match TRBD1. Germline CDR1 reads SEHNR; CDR2 reads FQNEAQ (reference sequence). Unmatched junction bases numbered 10, after V lost 5 bases and J lost 5 bases. CDR3 length: 15 amino acids. The CDR3 coding sequence is TGTGCCAGCAGCCAACCGACAGGGGTCAGGGAGACCCAGTACTTC. Encoded protein: CASSQPTGVRETQYF.

The V gene is TRBV5-1, the J gene TRBJ1-1; D may be TRBD1 (6 bases). With 2 bases removed from V and 4 bases from J, the gap between germline ends came to 15 bases. Germline V gives CDR1 SGHRS, CDR2 YFSETQ. This CDR3 comprises 15 residues. CDR3 sequence (DNA): TGCGCCAGCAGCTTTGGGGCCAGGGGAACCACTGAAGCTTTCTTT. Translating gives CASSFGARGTTEAFF.

This clonotype was counted only a few times. The chain uses TRBV20-1 and TRBJ2-7; 7 positions match TRBD1. Trimming cost V 6 bases and J 4 bases; bases outside gene matches: 6. Germline V gives CDR1 DFQATT, CDR2 SNEGSKA (reference sequence). This CDR3 contains 12 residues. The CDR3 loop is CSALYRGYEQYF. The CDR3 DNA is TGCAGTGCACTTTACAGGGGTTACGAGCAGTACTTC.

As regards this clonotype: A read error may explain this, as a much larger clone is one base away. CDR3 region: CSAGTANGQFF. The CDR3 DNA sequence: TGCAGTGCTGGGACGGCCAATGGGCAGTTCTTC. This rearrangement joins TRBV20-1 to TRBJ2-1, with D perhaps matching TRBD1 or TRBD2 (5 bases each). Germline CDR1 is DFQATT and CDR2 is SNEGSKA (reference sequence). The CDR3 runs to 11 residues.

The V gene is TRBV11-2, the J gene TRBJ2-1; TRBD2 aligns across 7 bases. Germline assignment: CDR1 SGHAT and CDR2 FQNNGV. V was clipped by 5 bases and J by 6 bases; unmatched bases: 4. The CDR3 has 13 amino acids. The CDR3 sequence is CASSPGLLNEQFF. The CDR3 region has the DNA TGTGCCAGCAGCCCGGGACTACTCAATGAGCAGTTCTTC.

This clonotype was counted a few times. The genes are TRBV6-2 or TRBV6-3 and TRBJ2-7; possible D gene TRBD2, 5 bases. Germline-derived CDR1 and CDR2 are MNHEY and SVGEGT. Trimming pared 4 bases from V and 0 bases from J, leaving 19 bases between. CDR3 length: 17 residues. CDR3 coding DNA: TGTGCCAGCAGTTTCCCCCGGGTTAGCGTGAGCTCCTACGAGCAGTACTTC. This gives the protein CASSFPRVSVSSYEQYF.

This chain joins TRBV7-2 and TRBJ1-2, with 7 bases that match TRBD1. V lost 4 bases to trimming and J lost 5 bases; unmatched junction nucleotides: 7. Germline CDR1 is SGHTA and CDR2 is FQGNSA. The CDR3 totals 14 residues. The CDR3 nucleotides read TGTGCCAGCAGCTCACCGGGACAGAGATATGGCTACACCTTC. Its translation: CASSSPGQRYGYTF. Supplemented by reference TRBV7-2 and TRBJ1-2, the full variable domain reads GAGVSQSPSNKVTEKGKDVELRCDPISGHTALYWYRQSLGQGLEFLIYFQGNSAPDKSGLPSDRFSAERTGGSVSTLTIQRTQQEDSAVYLCASSSPGQRYGYTFGSGTRLTVV.

V and J are TRBV9 and TRBJ2-5; TRBD2 matches 7 bases. With V trimmed by 0 bases and J by 5 bases, 4 bases remained unmatched. Germline CDR1 is SGDLS and CDR2 is YYNGEE. The CDR3 totals 14 residues. CDR3 coding DNA: TGTGCCAGCAGCGTAGCGACTAGCTGGGAGACCCAGTACTTC. Its translation is CASSVATSWETQYF.

The chain recombines TRBV3-1 with TRBJ2-4; 9 bases map to TRBD1. The CDR3 is made up of 16 amino acids. Germline loops: CDR1 LGHDT, CDR2 YNNKEL (reference sequence). Trimming removed 6 bases from V and 1 base from J; junction bases left unmatched: 7. The CDR3 loop is CASSRPGQGAKNIQYF. CDR3 DNA sequence: TGTGCCAGCAGTCGGCCGGGACAGGGTGCCAAAAACATTCAGTACTTC.

This clonotype was observed a few times. The J gene is TRBJ2-7, the V gene TRBV7-9; D is undetermined. Germline assignment: CDR1 SEHNR and CDR2 FQNEAQ (reference sequence). Trimming took 5 bases from V and 4 from J, leaving 24 bases between them. This CDR3 spans 17 amino acids. This CDR3 reads CASSNLPPFRVGYEQYF. For the CDR3, the DNA is TGTGCCAGCAGCAATCTTCCCCCATTCCGGGTAGGATACGAGCAGTACTTC.

This clonotype was detected a few times. The chain has TRBV5-1 and TRBJ2-1; TRBD2 agrees at 13 bases. This CDR3 spans 16 amino acids. CDR1 and CDR2 from the germline V gene are SGHRS and YFSETQ. Trimming took 4 bases from V and 7 from J; bases not matched to a gene: 8. The CDR3 region is CASSGTSGRALNEQFF. The CDR3 region has the DNA TGCGCCAGCAGCGGCACTAGCGGGAGGGCCTTAAATGAGCAGTTCTTC. The full variable domain, in which reference TRBV5-1 and TRBJ2-1 provide the parts outside the CDR3, is KAGVTQTPRYLIKTRGQQVTLSCSPISGHRSVSWYQQTPGQGLQFLFEYFSETQRNKGNFPGRFSGRQFSNSRSEMNVSTLELGDSALYLCASSGTSGRALNEQFFGPGTRLTVL.

This rearrangement joins TRBV5-4 to TRBJ2-5, with D perhaps being TRBD1 or TRBD2 (5 bases each). The J call may not be correct, given that the DNA end is closer to TRBJ2-7. The CDR3 loop spans 15 amino acids. Germline CDR1 is SGHNT and CDR2 is YYREEE (reference sequence). The CDR3 DNA is TGTGCCAGCAGCATAGGGACCCAATATAGCTACGAGCAGTACTTC. As protein: CASSIGTQYSYEQYF.

This rearrangement joins TRBV4-2 to TRBJ2-5; tentatively, D is TRBD2 (7 bases). Germline V lookup: CDR1 LGHNA, CDR2 YNFKEQ. CDR3 length: 21 residues. Trimming pared 0 bases from V and 5 bases from J, leaving 31 bases between. The CDR3 loop reads CASSQEWGGVYDRRPPETQYF. CDR3 sequence (DNA): TGTGCCAGCAGCCAAGAATGGGGGGGAGTATATGACAGGAGGCCTCCTGAGACCCAGTACTTC.

Only a few counts were recorded for this clonotype. This chain joins TRBV12-3 or TRBV12-4 and TRBJ2-5, with D unresolved. CDR3 length equals 13 residues. Trimming took off 1 base at V and 5 bases at J, with 8 bases between the two ends. This chain's CDR3 is CASSLGGFETQYF. CDR3 coding DNA: TGTGCCAGCAGTTTAGGGGGATTCGAGACCCAGTACTTC.

The chain joins TRBV7-6 to TRBJ2-7; 11 nucleotides agree with TRBD2. Trimming took 5 bases from V and 6 from J; bases not matched to a gene: 15. The germline gives CDR1 SGHVS, CDR2 FNYEAQ. The CDR3 is made up of 17 amino acids. CDR3 sequence reads: CASSPGLAGSGRSEQYF. The CDR3 DNA sequence: TGTGCCAGCAGCCCAGGACTAGCGGGCTCCGGGCGGAGCGAGCAGTACTTC.

The rearrangement uses TRBV12-3 or TRBV12-4 and TRBJ2-3; no clear D. CDR3 length: 16 amino acids. Trimming stripped 6 bases from V and 4 bases from J, with 20 bases between. CDR3 DNA sequence: TGTGCCAGCAGGGGGATTTCTCCTTCAAGCGCAGATACGCAGTATTTT. Amino acid sequence: CASRGISPSSADTQYF.

The chain carries TRBV20-1 and TRBJ1-2, with 8 bases lining up with TRBD1. The junction had 12 bases not matched to a gene; V was cut back by 7 bases and J by 5 bases. The length of the CDR3 is 14 residues. CDR1 and CDR2 (germline): DFQATT, SNEGSKA (reference sequence). CDR3 bases: TGCAGTGTCCGCTCCGAGACAGGGGATTATGGCTACACCTTC. The encoded protein is CSVRSETGDYGYTF.

The chain employs TRBV6-5 and TRBJ2-5, with no clear D. This CDR3 is built from 14 residues. The V end lost 5 bases, the J end lost 4 bases, and 14 bases lay between the germline ends. The germline V gene encodes CDR1 MNHEY and CDR2 SVGAGI. The CDR3 loop reads CASSTGPTPETQYF. The CDR3 DNA sequence: TGTGCCAGCAGTACCGGCCCCACCCCAGAGACCCAGTACTTC.